These 28 T cell receptor beta chains were sequenced from one sample in a study of T cell responses to AZD1222 COVID-19 vaccine. Measured with immunoSEQ multiplex PCR; TCRdb has only the in-frame clones, and not every one. Of some 180,000 clones in the sample, about nine tenths were seen once. The sequencing here drew on peripheral blood, taken 28 days after the second AZD1222 dose. The receptors here all came from an adult who received the AZD1222 COVID-19 vaccine.

CDR3 protein: CASSLQMYTEAFF. CDR3 DNA sequence: TGTGCCAGTAGTTTACAGATGTACACTGAAGCTTTCTTT. The rearrangement uses TRBV19 and TRBJ1-1; D call uncertain. The CDR3 length is 13 residues. V lost 5 bases and J 3 bases, leaving 10 bases between the germline ends. Germline CDR1 is LNHDA and CDR2 is SQIVND (reference sequence).

This chain joins TRBV11-3 and TRBJ2-2, with a tentative D call TRBD2 (6 bases). The germline CDR1 and CDR2 sequences are SGHNT and YENEEA. The CDR3 loop spans 15 amino acids. Trimming pared 3 bases from V and 0 bases from J, leaving 8 bases between. CDR3 sequence reads: CASSFGGTNTGELFF. The CDR3 nucleotides are TGTGCCAGCAGCTTTGGGGGGACGAACACCGGGGAGCTGTTTTTT.

The V call is TRBV7-8, the J call TRBJ1-1, with D maybe TRBD1 (6 bases). V lost 4 bases and J lost 2, with 11 bases in between. Germline lookup yields CDR1 SGHVS and CDR2 FQNEAQ. The CDR3 is made up of 14 amino acids. CDR3 protein: CASSSRTVNTEAFF. The CDR3, as DNA: TGTGCCAGCAGCTCCCGGACAGTAAACACTGAAGCTTTCTTT.

The gene calls are TRBV28 and TRBJ1-3; 7 nucleotides agree with TRBD1. J was trimmed by 4 bases and V by 6 bases; bases with no gene match: 15. Germline CDR1 and CDR2: MDHEN and SYDVKM. The CDR3 has 17 amino acids. The CDR3 loop is CASRSQGLVTLGNTIYF. The DNA of the CDR3 is TGTGCCAGCAGATCACAGGGGCTTGTCACTCTCGGAAACACCATATATTTT.

This chain uses TRBV5-1 with TRBJ2-2, with TRBD1 identical over 9 bases. The CDR3 length is 15 residues. Germline values: CDR1 SGHRS, CDR2 YFSETQ. J lost 4 bases, V lost 2 bases, and 3 bases had no gene match. CDR3 residues: CASSLQGAFTGELFF. In nucleotides, the CDR3 is TGCGCCAGCAGCTTACAGGGGGCATTCACCGGGGAGCTGTTTTTT.

The gene calls are TRBV7-9 and TRBJ1-6; D ambiguous. CDR3 length: 14 residues. V shed 1 base and J shed 8 bases, with 9 bases lying between them. Germline CDR1 SEHNR, CDR2 FQNEAQ (reference sequence). Here the CDR3 reads CASSLEVRYSPLHF. The CDR3 DNA sequence: TGTGCCAGCAGCTTAGAGGTGCGGTATTCACCCCTCCACTTT.

The gene calls are TRBV30 and TRBJ1-3; D gene unclear. This CDR3 is 15 amino acids long. Germline V gene sequence: CDR1 GTSNPN, CDR2 SVGIG (reference sequence). V lost 2 bases to trimming and J lost 0 bases, with 11 bases between them. Here the CDR3 DNA reads TGTGCCTGGAGTCCTATAGAGCGCTCTGGAAACACCATATATTTT. Its translation: CAWSPIERSGNTIYF.

The CDR3 loop is CASSQQGLAEPPTDTQYF. In nucleotides, the CDR3 is TGTGCCAGCAGCCAACAGGGACTAGCGGAGCCCCCGACAGATACGCAGTATTTT. The chain has TRBV3-1 (or the pseudogene TRBV3-2) and TRBJ2-3; the match to TRBD2 covers 11 bases. In germline, CDR1 is LGHDT, CDR2 YNNKEL (reference sequence). The CDR3 is 18 amino acids. With V trimmed by 2 bases and J by 3 bases, 10 bases remained unmatched.

The genes are TRBV19 and TRBJ1-6, with 11 bases lining up with TRBD1. V was pared by 7 bases and J by 8 bases, with 7 bases of the junction left unmatched. Per germline, CDR1 LNHDA and CDR2 SQIVND (reference sequence). There are 15 residues in the CDR3. The CDR3 DNA reads as TGTGCCAGTAATGATGGACAGGGGGCCTATTCACCCCTCCACTTT. Translation gives CASNDGQGAYSPLHF.

The chain has TRBV4-1 and TRBJ2-3, with 7 bases fitting TRBD1. V dropped 1 base and J dropped 0; count of bases not matched to a gene: 7. The germline V gene encodes CDR1 MGHRA and CDR2 YSYEKL. The CDR3 has 17 amino acids. The CDR3 bases are TGCGCCAGCAGCCAAGTTGTAACAGGGGTAAGCACAGATACGCAGTATTTT. It translates to CASSQVVTGVSTDTQYF.

The genes are TRBV21-1 and TRBJ2-7. TRBV21-1 has pseudogene status. CDR3 length: 15 residues. CDR3 residues: CASSSHNCYVYEQYF. In DNA form, the CDR3 reads TGTGCCAGCAGCTCCCACAACTGCTATGTCTACGAGCAGTACTTC.

The chain combines TRBV6-5 with TRBJ1-3; the D is unclear. Trimming stripped 0 bases from V and 3 bases from J, with 9 bases between. The CDR3 consists of 15 residues. The germline V gene has CDR1 MNHEY and CDR2 SVGAGI. CDR3 region: CASSYSQWGGNTIYF. The DNA for the CDR3 is TGTGCCAGCAGTTACTCACAGTGGGGTGGAAACACCATATATTTT.

This clone was seen a handful of times. The V call is TRBV12-5, the J call TRBJ1-2, with D maybe TRBD1 (6 bases). CDR1 and CDR2 (germline): LGHNT, FRNRAP. The V gene lost 4 bases and the J gene lost 1 base, with 13 bases spanning the gap. This CDR3 spans 15 amino acids. The CDR3 loop reads CASGSGTKNNYGYTF. CDR3 DNA: TGTGCTAGTGGTTCCGGGACAAAAAATAACTATGGCTACACCTTC.

The chain uses TRBV7-6 and TRBJ2-7, with D uncertain. The CDR3 length is 11 residues. Deletions cut 5 bases from V and 7 bases from J, with 9 bases between. CDR1 and CDR2 (germline): SGHVS, FNYEAQ. This CDR3 reads CASSPAAEQYF. DNA of the CDR3: TGTGCCAGCAGCCCCGCTGCTGAGCAGTACTTC. The complete variable domain, with remaining parts taken from reference TRBV7-6 and TRBJ2-7, reads GAGVSQSPRYKVTKRGQDVALRCDPISGHVSLYWYRQALGQGPEFLTYFNYEAQQDKSGLPNDRFSAERPEGSISTLTIQRTEQRDSAMYRCASSPAAEQYFGPGTRLTVT.

The J gene is TRBJ1-2, the V gene TRBV6-5; D unresolved. Germline assignment: CDR1 MNHEY and CDR2 SVGAGI. CDR3 size: 12 residues. V lost 6 bases, J lost 6 bases, and 11 bases lay in between. The CDR3 DNA sequence: TGTGCCAGCAGCGCGATAGCAGATGGCTACACCTTC. This encodes CASSAIADGYTF.

This chain connects TRBV6-1 to TRBJ1-3; a possible D gene is TRBD1 (5 bases). CDR3 length equals 14 residues. V was cut by 3 bases and J by 3 bases, with 9 bases left in between. Germline lookup yields CDR1 MNHNS and CDR2 SASEGT. The CDR3 region is CASSDQGVGNTIYF. In DNA, the CDR3 is TGTGCCAGCAGTGACCAGGGAGTTGGAAACACCATATATTTT.

The chain couples TRBV4-2 to TRBJ2-7; D possibly uses TRBD1 or TRBD2 (5 bases each). This CDR3 has 13 residues. V was trimmed by 4 bases and J by 11 bases, leaving 18 bases between them. Germline V CDR1 and CDR2: LGHNA, YNFKEQ. The CDR3: CASSPRGLGDKYF. The CDR3 coding sequence is TGTGCCAGCAGCCCACGTGGCTTGGGGGATAAGTACTTC.

The J gene is TRBJ2-5, the V gene TRBV5-1; 13 nucleotides line up with TRBD2. V lost 4 bases and J lost 0; bases outside the gene matches: 12. Germline V gene data show CDR1 as SGHRS and CDR2 as YFSETQ. This CDR3 is 19 amino acids long. CDR3 sequence (DNA): TGCGCCAGCAGCCGGAAAGGCACTAGCGGGAGGGCCTACCAAGAGACCCAGTACTTC. Protein product: CASSRKGTSGRAYQETQYF.

The chain couples TRBV5-1 to TRBJ2-7, with a weak D call TRBD1 (6 bases). Germline loops: CDR1 SGHRS, CDR2 YFSETQ. The CDR3 has 15 amino acids. The V gene lost 0 bases and the J gene lost 2 bases, with 12 bases spanning the gap. The CDR3 sequence: CASSLGDTVPYEQYF. The CDR3 nucleotides are TGCGCCAGCAGCTTGGGGGACACCGTTCCCTACGAGCAGTACTTC.

This sequence joins TRBV7-2 and TRBJ1-5, with D tentatively TRBD1 (6 bases). In germline, CDR1 is SGHTA, CDR2 FQGNSA. The V end lost 5 bases, the J end lost 0 bases, and 11 bases lay between the germline ends. The CDR3 loop spans 15 amino acids. The CDR3 DNA follows: TGTGCCAGCAGCCCCGGGGGGGCTAGCAATCAGCCCCAGCATTTT. It translates to CASSPGGASNQPQHF.

The J gene is TRBJ2-1, the V gene TRBV6-5; 10 bases agree with TRBD1. J was trimmed by 6 bases and V by 7 bases; bases with no gene match: 6. CDR1 and CDR2 (germline): MNHEY, SVGAGI. The CDR3 runs 14 residues. The CDR3 sequence: CASTSGTGVNEQFF. CDR3 nucleotide sequence: TGTGCCAGCACTTCCGGGACAGGGGTCAATGAGCAGTTCTTC.

The chain recombines TRBV19 with TRBJ2-7, with 7 bases identical to TRBD2. CDR1 is LNHDA, CDR2 SQIVND, per germline (reference sequence). Trimming cost V 8 bases and J 2 bases; bases outside gene matches: 12. This CDR3 is 15 amino acids long. For the CDR3, the DNA is TGTGCCAGTCGATTAAGGGGAGGGAATGCCTACGAGCAGTACTTC. This gives the protein CASRLRGGNAYEQYF.

V is TRBV3-1 (or the pseudogene TRBV3-2) and J is TRBJ2-3, with 8 bases fitting TRBD2. The ends lost 4 bases at V and 0 bases at J; junction bases unmatched: 18. The CDR3 spans 20 residues. The V gene's germline CDR1 is LGHDT and CDR2 YNNKEL (reference sequence). This CDR3 is CASSLQERGGLSGSTDTQYF. The CDR3 DNA reads as TGTGCCAGCAGCCTTCAGGAACGGGGGGGCCTTAGTGGGAGCACAGATACGCAGTATTTT.

J is TRBJ1-2 and V is TRBV5-5; D remains unclear. The V and J ends lost 4 bases and 8 bases respectively, with 21 bases between them. Germline V gene data show CDR1 as SGHKS and CDR2 as YYEKEE (reference sequence). The CDR3 length is 15 residues. The CDR3 spells CASSEKEGMVRGYTF. The CDR3 nucleotides are TGTGCCAGCAGCGAGAAGGAAGGGATGGTGCGGGGCTACACCTTC.

This rearrangement joins TRBV6-5 to TRBJ2-5; D call uncertain. The CDR3 sequence is 12 residues long. Germline values: CDR1 MNHEY, CDR2 SVGAGI. Trimming left V 0 bases short and J 9 bases short, with 8 bases between. The CDR3 is CASSYSGGAQYF. The DNA of the CDR3 is TGTGCCAGCAGTTACTCGGGTGGGGCCCAGTACTTC.

For this clone: A read error may account for a junction end that differs from germline. This sequence joins TRBV28 and TRBJ2-1; perhaps TRBD1 as D (6 bases). Germline CDR1 and CDR2: MDHEN and SYDVKM. This CDR3 contains 14 residues. CDR3 in amino acids: CASRLRGTSNEQFF. CDR3 bases: TGTGCCAGCCGTTTGCGTGGGACATCCAATGAGCAGTTCTTC.

The J gene is TRBJ2-1, the V gene TRBV10-2, with a tentative D call TRBD1 (6 bases). CDR1 is WSHSY and CDR2 is SAAADI in the germline V gene. Trimming shortened V by 5 bases and J by 10 bases, and 18 bases separated the two germline ends. There are 14 residues in the CDR3. The CDR3 is CASSTGTTSLEQFF. CDR3 DNA: TGCGCCAGCAGTACCGGGACAACCTCGTTAGAGCAGTTCTTC.

The CDR3 coding sequence is TGCGCCAGCAGGGACCCTAACTATGGCTACACCTTC. Protein product: CASRDPNYGYTF. The J gene is TRBJ1-2, the V gene TRBV10-2, with unresolved D. The germline CDR1 and CDR2 sequences are WSHSY and SAAADI. The CDR3 extends over 12 amino acids. V was trimmed by 6 bases and J by 0 bases, leaving 5 bases between them.